A single sample gave rise to the 14 T cell receptor beta chains below, sequenced in a study of blood T cell repertoires in COVID-19. The repertoire was sequenced with immunoSEQ multiplex PCR; TCRdb's copy has only in-frame clones and lacks some. The sample has some 270,000 clones; roughly 89% are singletons. Material for sequencing was peripheral blood. These receptor sequences come from a woman in her 40s who had recovered from COVID-19.

The V call is TRBV6-1, the J call TRBJ1-5; 7 nucleotides align to TRBD1. The CDR3 spans 15 residues. Looked up from germline, CDR1 is MNHNS and CDR2 is SASEGT. V was clipped by 2 bases and J by 2 bases; unmatched bases: 3. The CDR3 nucleotides are TGTGCCAGCAGTGAACAGGGGGTCGGCAATCAGCCCCAGCATTTT. Translated, it gives CASSEQGVGNQPQHF.

About this clone: The same CDR3 also results from other DNA sequences found in this sample. This chain joins TRBV19 and TRBJ1-1; maybe TRBD1 (5 bases). V was cut by 3 bases and J by 2 bases, with 7 bases left in between. The germline CDR1 and CDR2 sequences are LNHDA and SQIVND (reference sequence). The length of the CDR3 is 13 residues. CDR3 loop: CASSMTANTEAFF. DNA of the CDR3: TGTGCCAGTAGTATGACAGCCAACACTGAAGCTTTCTTT.

The CDR3, as DNA: TGCGCCAGCAGTGGGCAAGCTGCCAATACGCAGTATTTT. Translated: CASSGQAANTQYF. The V gene is TRBV5-1, the J gene TRBJ2-3, with unresolved D. V dropped 5 bases and J dropped 7 bases, with 14 bases sitting between them. The CDR3 length is 13 residues. The germline gives CDR1 SGHRS, CDR2 YFSETQ.

This chain connects TRBV24-1 to TRBJ2-1; 8 nucleotides line up with TRBD1. Per germline, CDR1 KGHDR and CDR2 SFDVKD. The trim removed 6 bases at V and 0 bases at J, leaving 12 bases unmatched. The CDR3 length is 18 residues. CDR3 bases: TGTGCCACCAGTCCGGACAGGGCTGGACTGAGCTCCTACAATGAGCAGTTCTTC. This encodes CATSPDRAGLSSYNEQFF.

The gene calls are TRBV11-2 and TRBJ1-1; D unresolved. The CDR3 runs 15 residues. Germline-derived CDR1 and CDR2 are SGHAT and FQNNGV. V shed 1 base and J shed 3 bases, with 12 bases lying between them. The CDR3 loop is CASSLGLARDTEAFF. CDR3 nucleotide sequence: TGTGCCAGCAGCTTAGGACTAGCAAGAGACACTGAAGCTTTCTTT.

V gene TRBV18 combines with J gene TRBJ2-3; D perhaps matches TRBD2 (6 bases). V shed 2 bases and J shed 1 base, with 10 bases lying between them. The CDR3 contains 15 residues. Per the germline V gene, CDR1 is KGHSH and CDR2 is LQKENI. The CDR3 sequence: CASSPGGERTDTQYF. CDR3 DNA sequence: TGTGCCAGCTCACCAGGAGGGGAACGCACAGATACGCAGTATTTT.

The V gene is TRBV7-9, the J gene TRBJ2-1; D perhaps matches TRBD2 (6 bases). Germline CDR1 reads SEHNR; CDR2 reads FQNEAQ (reference sequence). The V and J ends lost 5 bases and 0 bases respectively, with 11 bases between them. CDR3 length equals 15 residues. The CDR3 protein is CASSTRRGSYNEQFF. In DNA, the CDR3 is TGTGCCAGCAGCACGAGGCGGGGCTCCTACAATGAGCAGTTCTTC.

J is TRBJ2-5 and V is TRBV24-1, with 10 bases identical to TRBD2. The CDR3 contains 16 residues. V trimming: 2 bases; J trimming: 2 bases; junction bases outside the gene matches: 4. The germline CDR1 and CDR2 sequences are KGHDR and SFDVKD. CDR3 region: CATSDSLAGFQETQYF. In DNA form, the CDR3 reads TGTGCCACCAGTGATTCACTAGCGGGGTTTCAAGAGACCCAGTACTTC.

CDR3 sequence reads: CASSPISPVRGAYTDTQYF. CDR3 coding DNA: TGTGCCAGCAGCCCTATTTCCCCCGTGCGGGGGGCTTACACAGATACGCAGTATTTT. V usage is TRBV6-2 or TRBV6-3 and J usage is TRBJ2-3, with TRBD2 matching 8 bases. Trimming removed 6 bases from V and 2 bases from J; junction bases left unmatched: 19. Germline V CDR1 and CDR2: MNHEY, SVGEGT. The length of the CDR3 is 19 residues.

The gene calls are TRBV6-5 and TRBJ1-1; D is unclear. Germline V gene lookup returns CDR1 MNHEY and CDR2 SVGAGI. This CDR3 has 14 amino acids. V shed 2 bases and J shed 0 bases, with 7 bases lying between them. Here the CDR3 reads CASSYAGLNTEAFF. CDR3 sequence (DNA): TGTGCCAGCAGTTACGCGGGCTTGAACACTGAAGCTTTCTTT.

The V gene is TRBV4-1, the J gene TRBJ1-2, with 7 bases aligning to TRBD1. Germline CDR1 MGHRA, CDR2 YSYEKL. Trimming at V came to 4 bases and at J to 7 bases, leaving 12 bases not matched to a gene. The CDR3 sequence is 15 residues long. Here the CDR3 DNA reads TGCGCCAGCAGCCCCCCGACAGGGTCTGGTCGTGGCTACACCTTC. This encodes CASSPPTGSGRGYTF.

For the CDR3, the DNA is TGTGCCACCAGCAGACCTGGAGTTCTGTATGGCTACACCTTC. It specifies CATSRPGVLYGYTF. The rearrangement links TRBV15 to TRBJ1-2; no clear D. The CDR3 loop spans 14 amino acids. Germline V gene lookup returns CDR1 LNHNV and CDR2 YYDKDF (reference sequence). V was clipped by 2 bases and J by 5 bases, with 12 bases between them.

The chain couples TRBV5-6 to TRBJ1-2; D gene ambiguous. This CDR3 is 13 amino acids long. The ends were cut back, 3 bases at V and 3 bases at J, with 9 bases in the middle. CDR1 and CDR2 (germline): SGHDT, YYEEEE. As DNA, the CDR3 is TGTGCCAGCAGCTCTGATACGGACTATGGCTACACCTTC. It yields the protein CASSSDTDYGYTF.

This clone was counted only a few times. The rearrangement joins TRBV7-9 to TRBJ1-1; D is perhaps TRBD1 (6 bases). V shed 1 base and J shed 6 bases, with 12 bases lying between them. Germline CDR1 SEHNR, CDR2 FQNEAQ (reference sequence). This CDR3 contains 14 residues. The CDR3 region is CASSLGRGVPEAFF. The CDR3 DNA reads TGTGCCAGCAGCTTAGGCAGGGGAGTGCCTGAAGCTTTCTTT.